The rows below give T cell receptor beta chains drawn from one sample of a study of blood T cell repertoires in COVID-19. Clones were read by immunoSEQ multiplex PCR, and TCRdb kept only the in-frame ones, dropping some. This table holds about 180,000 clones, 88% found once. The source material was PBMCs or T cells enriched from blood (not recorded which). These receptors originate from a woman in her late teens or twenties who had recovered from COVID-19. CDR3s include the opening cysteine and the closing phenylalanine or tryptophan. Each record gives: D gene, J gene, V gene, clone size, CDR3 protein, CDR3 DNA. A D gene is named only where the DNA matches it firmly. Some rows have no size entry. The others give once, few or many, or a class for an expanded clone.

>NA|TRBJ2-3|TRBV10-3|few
CAISGGTSTDTQYF
TGTGCCATCAGTGGCGGGACTAGCACAGATACGCAGTATTTT
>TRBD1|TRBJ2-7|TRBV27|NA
CASSRRTGSGEQYF
TGTGCCAGCAGTCGACGGACAGGGTCGGGGGAGCAGTACTTC
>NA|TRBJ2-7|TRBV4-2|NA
CASSQQRTESYEQYF
TGTGCCAGCAGCCAACAGAGGACAGAATCCTACGAGCAGTACTTC
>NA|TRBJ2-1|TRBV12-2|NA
CAEHRGQFNNEQFF
TGTGCGGAACACAGGGGGCAGTTCAACAATGAGCAGTTCTTC
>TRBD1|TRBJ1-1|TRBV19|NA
CASSLSTGGETEAFF
TGTGCCAGTAGTCTATCGACAGGGGGCGAAACTGAAGCTTTCTTT
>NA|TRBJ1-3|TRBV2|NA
CASSERQAYSGNTIYF
TGTGCCAGCAGTGAAAGACAGGCCTACTCTGGAAACACCATATATTTT
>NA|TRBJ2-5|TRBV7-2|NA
CASSLGRPGETQYF
TGTGCCAGCAGCTTGGGGCGCCCGGGAGAGACCCAGTACTTC
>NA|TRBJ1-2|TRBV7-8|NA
CASSLGGALVNYGYTF
TGTGCCAGCAGCTTAGGGGGCGCGTTAGTTAACTATGGCTACACCTTC
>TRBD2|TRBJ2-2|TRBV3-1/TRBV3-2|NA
CASSQASGVGSTGELFF
TGTGCCAGCAGCCAAGCTAGCGGGGTGGGCAGCACCGGGGAGCTGTTTTTT
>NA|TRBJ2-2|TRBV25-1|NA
CASSNPPGLTGELFF
TGTGCCAGCAGCAACCCCCCGGGATTAACCGGGGAGCTGTTTTTT
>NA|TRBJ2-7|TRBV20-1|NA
CSASRYGGEQYF
TGCAGTGCTAGTCGTTACGGGGGCGAGCAGTACTTC
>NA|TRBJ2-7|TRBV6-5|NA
CASTTGSSYEQYF
TGTGCCAGCACCACCGGTTCCTCCTACGAGCAGTACTTC
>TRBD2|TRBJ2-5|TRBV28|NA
CASSPGGGQNQETQYF
TGTGCCAGCAGCCCCGGGGGGGGTCAGAACCAAGAGACCCAGTACTTC
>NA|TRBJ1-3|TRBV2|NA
CASMGLRSGNTIYF
TGTGCCAGCATGGGGCTGCGCTCTGGAAACACCATATATTTT
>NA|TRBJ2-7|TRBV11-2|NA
CASSPRGYEQYF
TGTGCCAGCAGCCCCCGGGGGTACGAGCAGTACTTC
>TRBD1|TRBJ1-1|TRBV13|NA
CASSFRGRNTEAFF
TGTGCCAGCAGCTTCAGGGGGCGGAACACTGAAGCTTTCTTT
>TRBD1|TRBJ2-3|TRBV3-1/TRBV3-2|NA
CASSGTGRTDTQYF
TGTGCCAGCAGTGGGACAGGGCGCACAGATACGCAGTATTTT
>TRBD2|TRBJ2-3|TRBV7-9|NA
CASSLVYAGGPKDTQYF
TGTGCCAGCAGCTTAGTATATGCGGGGGGTCCCAAGGATACGCAGTATTTT
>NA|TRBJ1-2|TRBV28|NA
CASSFPDFSYGYTF
TGTGCCAGCAGTTTCCCTGACTTCAGCTATGGCTACACCTTC
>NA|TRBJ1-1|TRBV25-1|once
CASSVVTSAEAFF
TGTGCCAGCAGTGTCGTGACGAGCGCTGAAGCTTTCTTT
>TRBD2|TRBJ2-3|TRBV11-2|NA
CASSLVAGAQDTQYF
TGTGCCAGCAGCTTAGTCGCGGGAGCTCAAGATACGCAGTATTTT
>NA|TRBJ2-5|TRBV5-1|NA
CASSLEGTGQETQYF
TGCGCCAGCAGCTTGGAAGGGACTGGCCAAGAGACCCAGTACTTC
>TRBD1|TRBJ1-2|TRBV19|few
CASSPQVGTGYGYGYTF
TGTGCCAGTAGTCCCCAGGTCGGGACAGGGTACGGCTATGGCTACACCTTC
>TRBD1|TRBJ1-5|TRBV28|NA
CASSFVRQGLYSNQPQHF
TGTGCCAGCAGTTTCGTACGACAGGGACTTTATAGCAATCAGCCCCAGCATTTT
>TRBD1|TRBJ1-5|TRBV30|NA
CAWSKGQGAEQPQHF
TGTGCCTGGAGTAAGGGACAGGGGGCCGAACAGCCCCAGCATTTT
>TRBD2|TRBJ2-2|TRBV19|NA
CASSRRRTSGLAGGTGELFF
TGTGCCAGTAGCCGCCGGCGTACGTCCGGGCTAGCGGGAGGTACCGGGGAGCTGTTTTTT
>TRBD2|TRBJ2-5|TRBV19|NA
CASSTGLAGRGVYQETQYF
TGTGCCAGTAGTACCGGACTAGCGGGAAGGGGGGTGTACCAAGAGACCCAGTACTTC
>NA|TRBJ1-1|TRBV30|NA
CAWSVTGWTEAFF
TGTGCCTGGAGTGTAACGGGGTGGACTGAAGCTTTCTTT
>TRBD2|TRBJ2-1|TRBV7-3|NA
CASSLTSGRADEQFF
TGTGCCAGCAGCTTGACTAGCGGGAGGGCGGATGAGCAGTTCTTC
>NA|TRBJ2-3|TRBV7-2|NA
CASSLGSVADTQYF
TGTGCCAGCAGCTTAGGTTCGGTAGCAGATACGCAGTATTTT
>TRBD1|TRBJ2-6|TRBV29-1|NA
CSVEGTGAGANVLTF
TGCAGCGTTGAAGGGACAGGGGCTGGGGCCAACGTCCTGACTTTC
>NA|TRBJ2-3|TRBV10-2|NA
CASSEQGSADTQYF
TGCGCCAGCAGTGAACAGGGATCCGCAGATACGCAGTATTTT
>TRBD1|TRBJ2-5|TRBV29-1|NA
CSAGTGGFETQYF
TGCAGCGCCGGGACAGGGGGCTTCGAGACCCAGTACTTC
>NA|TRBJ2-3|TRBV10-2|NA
CASKGLASTDTQYF
TGCGCATCGAAGGGGTTAGCAAGCACAGATACGCAGTATTTT
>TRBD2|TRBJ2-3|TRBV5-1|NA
CASRLLAGETDTQYF
TGCGCCAGCAGACTACTAGCGGGAGAAACAGATACGCAGTATTTT
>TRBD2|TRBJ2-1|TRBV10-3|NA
CAISVGTSGLNEQFF
TGTGCCATCAGTGTTGGGACTAGCGGCCTCAATGAGCAGTTCTTC
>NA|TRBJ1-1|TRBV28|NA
CASRSKGLQKAFF
TGTGCCAGCAGAAGTAAGGGGCTTCAGAAAGCTTTCTTT
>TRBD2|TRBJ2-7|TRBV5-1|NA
CASSSGTSLIEQYF
TGCGCCAGCAGCTCCGGGACTAGTCTTATCGAGCAGTACTTC
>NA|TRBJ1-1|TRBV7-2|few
CASSLLGGARTSTEAFF
TGTGCCAGCAGCTTATTAGGGGGAGCGAGGACGAGCACTGAAGCTTTCTTT
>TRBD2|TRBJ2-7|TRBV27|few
CASSLGLADSYEQYF
TGTGCCAGCAGTTTAGGGCTAGCGGACTCCTACGAGCAGTACTTC
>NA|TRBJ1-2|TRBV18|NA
CASSPDSGYGYTF
TGTGCCAGCTCACCGGACAGCGGCTATGGCTACACCTTC
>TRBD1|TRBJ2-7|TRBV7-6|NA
CASSSQGWYEQYF
TGTGCCAGCAGCTCACAGGGGTGGTACGAGCAGTACTTC
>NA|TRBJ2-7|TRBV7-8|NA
CASSLSTAYEQYF
TGTGCCAGCAGCTTAAGCACAGCCTACGAGCAGTACTTC
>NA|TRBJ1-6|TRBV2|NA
CASSEGGPFHF
TGTGCCAGCAGTGAGGGGGGGCCCTTCCACTTT
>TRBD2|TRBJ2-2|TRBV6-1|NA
CASIETGGAGSNTGELFF
TGTGCCAGCATTGAAACCGGGGGGGCAGGCTCGAACACCGGGGAGCTGTTTTTT
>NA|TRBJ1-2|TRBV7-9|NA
CASSPRGRQVSDGYTF
TGTGCCAGCAGCCCACGCGGAAGACAGGTTTCGGATGGCTACACCTTC
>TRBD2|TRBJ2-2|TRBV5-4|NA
CASSLAVGAGANTGELFF
TGTGCCAGCAGCTTGGCGGTCGGAGCGGGGGCGAACACCGGGGAGCTGTTTTTT
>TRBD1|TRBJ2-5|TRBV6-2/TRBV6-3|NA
CASSPQGGQETQYF
TGTGCCAGCAGTCCACAGGGGGGACAAGAGACCCAGTACTTC
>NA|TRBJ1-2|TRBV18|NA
CASSPGGSNYGYTF
TGTGCCAGCTCACCAGGGGGCAGTAACTATGGCTACACCTTC
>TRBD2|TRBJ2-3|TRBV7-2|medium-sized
CASSATRTSGGTVDTQYF
TGTGCCAGCAGCGCAACTAGAACTAGCGGGGGGACAGTGGATACGCAGTATTTT
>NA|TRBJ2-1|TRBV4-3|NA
CASSHTNEQFF
TGCGCCAGCAGCCATACAAATGAGCAGTTCTTC
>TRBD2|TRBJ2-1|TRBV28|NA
CASSPFEEAGGPYEQFF
TGTGCCAGCAGTCCTTTCGAGGAAGCGGGAGGGCCCTATGAGCAGTTCTTC
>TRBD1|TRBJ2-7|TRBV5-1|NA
CASSLGDRGPMPTYEQYF
TGCGCCAGCAGCTTAGGAGACAGGGGGCCTATGCCAACCTACGAGCAGTACTTC
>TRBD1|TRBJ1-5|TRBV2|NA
CASSVSPGQGNQPQHF
TGTGCCAGCAGTGTTTCCCCCGGACAGGGTAATCAGCCCCAGCATTTT
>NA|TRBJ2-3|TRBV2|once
CASSEGVGRGHTDTQYF
TGTGCCAGCAGTGAAGGGGTGGGCAGGGGACACACAGATACGCAGTATTTT
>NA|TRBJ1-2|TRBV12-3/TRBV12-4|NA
CASSLQGYGYTF
TGTGCCAGCAGTTTACAGGGCTATGGCTACACCTTC
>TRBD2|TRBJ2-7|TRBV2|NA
CAIKLAGNEQYF
TGTGCCATCAAACTAGCGGGTAACGAGCAGTACTTC
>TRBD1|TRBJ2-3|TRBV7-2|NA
CASSPRGQGLGDTQYF
TGTGCCAGCAGCCCCCGAGGACAGGGGCTAGGGGATACGCAGTATTTT
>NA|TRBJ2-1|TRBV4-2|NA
CASSQGSDLSYNEQFF
TGTGCCAGCAGCCAAGGGAGCGACCTATCCTACAATGAGCAGTTCTTC